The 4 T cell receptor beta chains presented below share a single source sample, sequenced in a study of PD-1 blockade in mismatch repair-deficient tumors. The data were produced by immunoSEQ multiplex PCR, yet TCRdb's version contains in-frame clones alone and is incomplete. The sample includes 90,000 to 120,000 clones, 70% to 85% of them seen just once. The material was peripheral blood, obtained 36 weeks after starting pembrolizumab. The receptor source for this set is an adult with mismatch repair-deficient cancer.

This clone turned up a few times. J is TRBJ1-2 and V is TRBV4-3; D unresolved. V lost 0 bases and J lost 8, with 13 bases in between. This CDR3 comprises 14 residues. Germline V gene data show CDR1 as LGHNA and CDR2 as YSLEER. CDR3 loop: CASSQDWRVYGYTF. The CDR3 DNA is TGCGCCAGCAGCCAAGATTGGAGGGTCTACGGCTACACCTTC.

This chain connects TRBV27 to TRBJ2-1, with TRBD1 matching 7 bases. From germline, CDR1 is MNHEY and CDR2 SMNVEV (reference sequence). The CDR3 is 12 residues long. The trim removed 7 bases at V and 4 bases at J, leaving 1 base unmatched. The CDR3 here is CASTDRYNEQFF. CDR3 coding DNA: TGTGCCAGCACGGACAGGTACAATGAGCAGTTCTTC.

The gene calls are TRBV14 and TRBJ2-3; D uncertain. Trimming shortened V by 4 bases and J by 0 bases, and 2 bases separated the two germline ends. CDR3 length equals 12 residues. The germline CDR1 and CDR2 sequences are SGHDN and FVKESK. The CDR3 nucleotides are TGTGCCAGCAGCCGCAGCACAGATACGCAGTATTTT. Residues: CASSRSTDTQYF. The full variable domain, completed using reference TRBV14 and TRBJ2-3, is EAGVTQFPSHSVIEKGQTVTLRCDPISGHDNLYWYRRVMGKEIKFLLHFVKESKQDESGMPNNRFLAERTGGTYSTLKVQPAELEDSGVYFCASSRSTDTQYFGPGTRLTVL.

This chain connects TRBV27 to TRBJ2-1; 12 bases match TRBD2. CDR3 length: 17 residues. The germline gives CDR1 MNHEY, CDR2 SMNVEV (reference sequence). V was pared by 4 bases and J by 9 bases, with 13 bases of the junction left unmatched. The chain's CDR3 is CASSSSPGLAGLVEQFF. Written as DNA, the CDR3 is TGTGCCAGCAGTTCCAGTCCGGGACTAGCGGGCCTGGTTGAGCAGTTCTTC.